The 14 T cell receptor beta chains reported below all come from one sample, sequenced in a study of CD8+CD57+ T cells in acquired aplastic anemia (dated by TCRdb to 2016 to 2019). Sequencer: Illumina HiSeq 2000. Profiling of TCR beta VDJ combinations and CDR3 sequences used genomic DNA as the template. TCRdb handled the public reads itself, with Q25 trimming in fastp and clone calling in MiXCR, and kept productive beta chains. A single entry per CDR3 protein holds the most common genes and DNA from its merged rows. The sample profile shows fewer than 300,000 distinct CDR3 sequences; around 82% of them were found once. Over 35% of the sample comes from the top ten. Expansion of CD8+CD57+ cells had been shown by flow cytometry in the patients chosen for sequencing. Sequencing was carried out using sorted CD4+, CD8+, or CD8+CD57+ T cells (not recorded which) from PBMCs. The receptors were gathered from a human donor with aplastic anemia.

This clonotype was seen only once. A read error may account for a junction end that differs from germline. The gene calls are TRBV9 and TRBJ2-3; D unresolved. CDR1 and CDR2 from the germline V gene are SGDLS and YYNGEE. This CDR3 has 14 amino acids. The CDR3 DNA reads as TGTGCCAGCGGCTTAGCTGGAAACACCGAGTCCTTCGATTTT. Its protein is CASGLAGNTESFDF.

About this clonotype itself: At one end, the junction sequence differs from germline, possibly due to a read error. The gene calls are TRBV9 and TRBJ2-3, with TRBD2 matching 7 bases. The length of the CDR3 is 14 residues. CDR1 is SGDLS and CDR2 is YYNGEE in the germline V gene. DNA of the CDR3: TGTGCCAGCAGCGGATTAGCGGGTAACACTAGGGAGCATTTT. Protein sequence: CASSGLAGNTREHF.

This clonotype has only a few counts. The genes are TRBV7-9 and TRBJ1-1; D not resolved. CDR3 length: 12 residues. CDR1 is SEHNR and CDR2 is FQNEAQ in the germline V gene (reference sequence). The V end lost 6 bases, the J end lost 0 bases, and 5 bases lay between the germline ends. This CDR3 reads CASSNLNTEAFF. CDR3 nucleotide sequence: TGTGCCAGCAGTAATCTGAACACTGAAGCTTTCTTT.

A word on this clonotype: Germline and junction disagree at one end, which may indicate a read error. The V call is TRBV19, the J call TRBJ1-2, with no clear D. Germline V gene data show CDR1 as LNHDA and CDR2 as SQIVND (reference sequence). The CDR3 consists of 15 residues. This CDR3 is CASSIASGADYGHTF. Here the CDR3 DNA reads TGTGCCAGTAGTATAGCTAGCGGCGCCGACTATGGCCACACCTTC.

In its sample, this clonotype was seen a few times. The CDR3 coding sequence is TGTGCCAGCAGCTGGGGACAGGGCGCAAACTATGGCTACTACACCTTC. Encoded protein: CASSWGQGANYGYYTF. This chain connects TRBV7-8 to TRBJ1-2; 9 nucleotides line up with TRBD1. Germline V CDR1 and CDR2: SGHVS, FQNEAQ. CDR3 length: 16 amino acids. Trimming took 4 bases from V and 10 from J; bases not matched to a gene: 16.

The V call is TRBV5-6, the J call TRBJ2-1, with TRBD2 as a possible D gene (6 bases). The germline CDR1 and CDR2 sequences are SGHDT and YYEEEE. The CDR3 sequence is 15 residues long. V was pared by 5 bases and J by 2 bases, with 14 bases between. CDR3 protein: CASSKTSRAYNEQFF. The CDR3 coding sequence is TGTGCCAGCAGTAAAACTAGCCGAGCCTACAATGAGCAGTTCTTC.

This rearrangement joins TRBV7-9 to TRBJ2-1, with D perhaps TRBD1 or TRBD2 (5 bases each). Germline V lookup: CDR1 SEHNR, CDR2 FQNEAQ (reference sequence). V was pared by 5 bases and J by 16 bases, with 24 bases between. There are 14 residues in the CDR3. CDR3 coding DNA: TGTGCCAGCAGCCCTGTAGGGACGGTCGATGACGTCTTCTTC. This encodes CASSPVGTVDDVFF.

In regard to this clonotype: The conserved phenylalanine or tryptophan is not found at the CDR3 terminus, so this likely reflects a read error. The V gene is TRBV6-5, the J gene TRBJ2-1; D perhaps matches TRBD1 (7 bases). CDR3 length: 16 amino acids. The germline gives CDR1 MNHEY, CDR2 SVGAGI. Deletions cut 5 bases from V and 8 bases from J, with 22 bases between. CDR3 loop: CASSQGGGNGLDEQFL. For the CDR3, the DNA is TGTGCCAGCAGTCAGGGGGGCGGAAACGGTCTGGATGAGCAGTTCTTA.

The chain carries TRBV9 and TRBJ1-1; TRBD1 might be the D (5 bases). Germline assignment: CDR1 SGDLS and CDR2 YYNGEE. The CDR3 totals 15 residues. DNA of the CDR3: TGTGCGAAGGCTTGGGGGGAGGGGCTTTCCTTGGACACTTTCTTT. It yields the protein CAKAWGEGLSLDTFF.

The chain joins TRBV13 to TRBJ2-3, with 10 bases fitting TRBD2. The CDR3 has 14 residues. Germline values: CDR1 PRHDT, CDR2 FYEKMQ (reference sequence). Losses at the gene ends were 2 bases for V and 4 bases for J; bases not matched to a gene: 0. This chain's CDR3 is CASSLSGRADTQYF. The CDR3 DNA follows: TGTGCCAGCAGCTTAAGCGGGAGGGCAGATACGCAGTATTTT.

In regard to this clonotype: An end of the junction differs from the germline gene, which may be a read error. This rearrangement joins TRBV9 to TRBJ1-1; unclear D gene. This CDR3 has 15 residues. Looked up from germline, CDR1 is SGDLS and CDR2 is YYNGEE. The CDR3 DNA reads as TGTGCCAGCAGCCCCCACCCGGCATGGAACACTGAAGGTTTCTTT. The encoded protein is CASSPHPAWNTEGFF.

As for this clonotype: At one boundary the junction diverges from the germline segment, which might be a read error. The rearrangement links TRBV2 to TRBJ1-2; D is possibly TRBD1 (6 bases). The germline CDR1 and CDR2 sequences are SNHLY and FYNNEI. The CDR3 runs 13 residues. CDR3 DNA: TGTGCCAGCGGCTTGGGGGGCGCACGGGGGCACAATTTC. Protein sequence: CASGLGGARGHNF.

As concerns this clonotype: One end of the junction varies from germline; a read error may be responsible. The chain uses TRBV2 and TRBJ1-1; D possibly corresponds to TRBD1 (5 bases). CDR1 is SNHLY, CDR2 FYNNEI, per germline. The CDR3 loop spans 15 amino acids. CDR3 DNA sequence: TGTGCCAGCAGTGGGGTGGGGGGGGAGGAGCCTGAAGTTTTCTTT. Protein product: CASSGVGGEEPEVFF.

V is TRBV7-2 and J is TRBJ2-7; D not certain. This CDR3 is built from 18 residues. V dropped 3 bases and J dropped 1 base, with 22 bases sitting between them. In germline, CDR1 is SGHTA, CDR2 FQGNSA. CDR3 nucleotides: TGTGCCAGCAGCTTTCAGCCAGGCCCCGATACGCTGTCCTACGAGCAGTACGTC. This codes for CASSFQPGPDTLSYEQYV.